The clone carrying this TCR beta chain was seen many times. The antigen remains undetermined. The data derive from a study of neurological immune-mediated disorders. The cDNA was generated through 5'RACE incorporating 10-nucleotide random UMIs. One entry per CDR3 protein results from TCRdb running MiXCR on the 5' RACE reads. The sample has approximately 41,000 distinct CDR3 sequences, around 15% seen once. The CDR3 is made up of 15 amino acids. Germline assignment: CDR1 SEHNR and CDR2 FQNEAQ (reference sequence). Deletions cut 1 base from V and 4 bases from J, with 13 bases between. Sorted libraries were made with about a million CD4+ or CD8+ T cells. Study-wide findings and caveats: The most TCR clonal expansion was seen in HTLV-1-associated myelopathy, and the least was seen in multiple sclerosis, which fell below healthy controls.

The genes are TRBV7-9 and TRBJ1-1; D gene unclear. This TCR was sampled from an older woman with HTLV-1-associated myelopathy (HAM/TSP). Sequenced material: CD4+ T cells from blood. The CDR3 nucleotides are TGTGCCAGCAGCTTAGATGGTCACGGGATCACTGAAGCTTTCTTT. Protein sequence: CASSLDGHGITEAFF.